The 11 T cell receptor beta chains presented below share a single source sample, sequenced in a study of blood T cell repertoires in COVID-19. This table comes from immunoSEQ multiplex PCR, and its TCRdb copy is limited to in-frame clones, with some not included. The repertoire consists of under 400,000 clones, with roughly 90% occurring once and the leading ten covering 6.5%. Source material: peripheral blood. These receptors were obtained from a man aged 18 to 35 with active or convalescent COVID-19.

This clone was detected once. The chain combines TRBV28 with TRBJ1-2, with D unclear. The CDR3 is 15 residues long. V lost 5 bases, J lost 7 bases, and 20 bases lay in between. Looked up from germline, CDR1 is MDHEN and CDR2 is SYDVKM. The CDR3 coding sequence is TGTGCCAGCAGTCCCCACACTATCTTAAGTGTTGGCTACACCTTC. Amino acid sequence: CASSPHTILSVGYTF.

The rearrangement uses TRBV28 and TRBJ2-5, with 14 bases fitting TRBD2. V dropped 6 bases and J dropped 10; count of bases not matched to a gene: 10. CDR3 length equals 15 residues. Looked up from germline, CDR1 is MDHEN and CDR2 is SYDVKM. The CDR3 spells CASRLSRLAGGVQYF. DNA of the CDR3: TGTGCCAGCAGATTGTCAAGACTAGCGGGAGGGGTCCAGTACTTC.

The chain recombines TRBV18 with TRBJ1-3; 9 bases align to TRBD1. The germline CDR1 and CDR2 sequences are KGHSH and LQKENI. Germline trimming cut 5 bases from V and 2 bases from J; bases unmatched to any gene: 10. This CDR3 spans 17 amino acids. The CDR3 sequence is CASSTGDRVFAGNTIYF. Written as DNA, the CDR3 is TGTGCCAGCTCAACGGGGGACAGGGTCTTCGCTGGAAACACCATATATTTT.

The chain has TRBV12-5 and TRBJ1-2, with 8 bases that match TRBD1. This CDR3 is 14 amino acids long. CDR1 and CDR2 from the germline V gene are LGHNT and FRNRAP. The V segment lost 7 bases and the J segment 2 bases; nucleotides outside the gene matches: 6. CDR3 amino acids: CASVKDRANYGYTF. DNA of the CDR3: TGTGCTAGTGTCAAGGACAGGGCAAACTATGGCTACACCTTC.

This chain uses TRBV30 with TRBJ1-2, with 8 bases fitting TRBD1. The length of the CDR3 is 14 residues. The trim removed 4 bases at V and 6 bases at J, leaving 10 bases unmatched. Germline V CDR1 and CDR2: GTSNPN, SVGIG (reference sequence). The CDR3: CAWTGRQGRDGYTF. The DNA of the CDR3 is TGTGCCTGGACAGGGAGACAGGGGAGGGATGGCTACACCTTC. Full variable domain (outside the CDR3, taken from reference TRBV30 and TRBJ1-2): SQTIHQWPATLVQPVGSPLSLECTVEGTSNPNLYWYRQAAGRGLQLLFYSVGIGQISSEVPQNLSASRPQDRQFILSSKKLLLSDSGFYLCAWTGRQGRDGYTFGSGTRLTVV.

V and J are TRBV7-9 and TRBJ1-2; D is uncertain. V dropped 0 bases and J dropped 2 bases, with 7 bases sitting between them. This CDR3 region has 14 residues. Germline CDR1 and CDR2: SEHNR and FQNEAQ (reference sequence). The DNA of the CDR3 is TGTGCCAGCAGCTTAGCCCCGGGAAACTATGGCTACACCTTC. This sequence encodes CASSLAPGNYGYTF.

The V and J genes are TRBV20-1 and TRBJ1-1; D is unclear. The V end was cut by 3 bases, the J end by 7 bases, with 9 bases between. The CDR3 loop spans 11 amino acids. Germline V gives CDR1 DFQATT, CDR2 SNEGSKA (reference sequence). In nucleotides, the CDR3 is TGCAGTGCTAGCCAGGCGCTTGAAGCTTTCTTT. Amino acids: CSASQALEAFF.

J is TRBJ2-7 and V is TRBV13, with TRBD1 matching over 10 bases. This CDR3 has 13 residues. Germline V gene data show CDR1 as PRHDT and CDR2 as FYEKMQ (reference sequence). With V trimmed by 5 bases and J by 6 bases, 4 bases remained unmatched. CDR3 sequence reads: CASSPRDRGEQYF. DNA of the CDR3: TGTGCCAGCAGCCCCCGGGACAGGGGCGAGCAGTACTTC.

J is TRBJ2-1 and V is TRBV2; 10 nucleotides line up with TRBD2. V shed 6 bases and J 4 bases; nucleotides not matched to a gene: 15. Germline lookup yields CDR1 SNHLY and CDR2 FYNNEI. The CDR3 has 18 amino acids. The CDR3 loop is CASRHPASGSPLYNEQFF. CDR3 DNA: TGTGCCAGCAGACACCCAGCTAGCGGGAGCCCCCTTTACAATGAGCAGTTCTTC. Full variable domain (outside the CDR3, taken from reference TRBV2 and TRBJ2-1): EPEVTQTPSHQVTQMGQEVILRCVPISNHLYFYWYRQILGQKVEFLVSFYNNEISEKSEIFDDQFSVERPDGSNFTLKIRSTKLEDSAMYFCASRHPASGSPLYNEQFFGPGTRLTVL.

The chain recombines TRBV19 with TRBJ2-2; possibly TRBD1 for D (6 bases). Germline V CDR1 and CDR2: LNHDA, SQIVND (reference sequence). V was trimmed by 10 bases and J by 0 bases, leaving 12 bases between them. The CDR3 covers 14 residues. The CDR3 reads CATKDRSNTGELFF. As DNA, the CDR3 is TGTGCCACCAAGGACAGATCGAACACCGGGGAGCTGTTTTTT.

Concerning this clone: Distinct nucleotide sequences in the sample also encode this CDR3. J is TRBJ2-3 and V is TRBV19, with 11 positions matching TRBD2. Losses at the gene ends were 9 bases for V and 3 bases for J; bases not matched to a gene: 2. This CDR3 has 13 residues. The germline V gene encodes CDR1 LNHDA and CDR2 SQIVND (reference sequence). The CDR3 here is CASRLAGTDTQYF. The CDR3 DNA is TGTGCCAGCCGACTAGCGGGGACAGATACGCAGTATTTT. The full variable domain, rest sourced from reference TRBV19 and TRBJ2-3, is DGGITQSPKYLFRKEGQNVTLSCEQNLNHDAMYWYRQDPGQGLRLIYYSQIVNDFQKGDIAEGYSVSREKKESFPLTVTSAQKNPTAFYLCASRLAGTDTQYFGPGTRLTVL.